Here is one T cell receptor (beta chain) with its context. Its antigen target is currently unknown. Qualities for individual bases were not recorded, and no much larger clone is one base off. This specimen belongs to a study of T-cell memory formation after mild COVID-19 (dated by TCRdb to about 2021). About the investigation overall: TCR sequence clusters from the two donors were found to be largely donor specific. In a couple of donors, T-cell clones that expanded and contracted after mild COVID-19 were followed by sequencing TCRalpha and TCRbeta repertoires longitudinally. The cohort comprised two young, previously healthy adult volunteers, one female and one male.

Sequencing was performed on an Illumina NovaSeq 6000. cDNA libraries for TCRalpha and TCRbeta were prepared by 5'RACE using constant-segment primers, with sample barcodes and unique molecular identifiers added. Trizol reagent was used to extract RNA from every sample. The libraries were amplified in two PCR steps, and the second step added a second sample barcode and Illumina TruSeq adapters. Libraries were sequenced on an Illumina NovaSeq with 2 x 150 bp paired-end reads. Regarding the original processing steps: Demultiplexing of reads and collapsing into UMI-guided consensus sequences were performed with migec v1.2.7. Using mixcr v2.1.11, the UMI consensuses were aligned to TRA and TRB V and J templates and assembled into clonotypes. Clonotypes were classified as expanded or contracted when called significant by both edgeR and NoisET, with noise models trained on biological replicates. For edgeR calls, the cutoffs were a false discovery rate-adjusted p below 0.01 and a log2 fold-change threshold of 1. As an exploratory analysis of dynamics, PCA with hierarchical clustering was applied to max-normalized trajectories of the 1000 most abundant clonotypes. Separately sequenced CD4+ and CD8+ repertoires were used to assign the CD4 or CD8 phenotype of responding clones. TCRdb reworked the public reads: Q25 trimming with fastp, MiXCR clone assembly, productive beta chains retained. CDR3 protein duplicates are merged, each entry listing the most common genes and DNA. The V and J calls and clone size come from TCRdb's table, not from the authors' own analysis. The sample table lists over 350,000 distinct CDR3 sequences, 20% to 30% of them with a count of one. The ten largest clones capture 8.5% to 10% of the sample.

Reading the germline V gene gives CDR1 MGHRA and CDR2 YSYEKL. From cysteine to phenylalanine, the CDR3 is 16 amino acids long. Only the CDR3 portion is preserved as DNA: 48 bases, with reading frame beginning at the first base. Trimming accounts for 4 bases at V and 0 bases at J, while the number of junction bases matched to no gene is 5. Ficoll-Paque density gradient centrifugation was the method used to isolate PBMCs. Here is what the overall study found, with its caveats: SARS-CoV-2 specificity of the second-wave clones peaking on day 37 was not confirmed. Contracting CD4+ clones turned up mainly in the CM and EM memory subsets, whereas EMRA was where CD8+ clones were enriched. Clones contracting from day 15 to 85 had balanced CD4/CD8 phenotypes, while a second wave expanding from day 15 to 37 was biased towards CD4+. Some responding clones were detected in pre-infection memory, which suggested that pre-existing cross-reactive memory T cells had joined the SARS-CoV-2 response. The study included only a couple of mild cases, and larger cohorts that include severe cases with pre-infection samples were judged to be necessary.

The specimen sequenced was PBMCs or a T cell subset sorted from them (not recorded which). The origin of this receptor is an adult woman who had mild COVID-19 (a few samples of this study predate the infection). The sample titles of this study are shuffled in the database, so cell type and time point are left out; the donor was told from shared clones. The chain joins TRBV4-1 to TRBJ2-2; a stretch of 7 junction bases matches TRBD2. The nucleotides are TGCGCCAGCAGCCGCACTAGCGTGCCGAACACCGGGGAGCTGTTTTTT. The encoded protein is CASSRTSVPNTGELFF.